This T cell receptor (beta chain) was identified in a study of blood T cell repertoires in COVID-19. Across the whole study: Nucleic acid was either cDNA or gDNA, and it came from T cells, B-cell-depleted T cells, or PBMCs.

Repertoires were generated with immunoSEQ multiplex PCR, while TCRdb's copy carries only in-frame clones and drops some. The table shows 470,000 or so clones, with 70% to 90% occurring only once. Trimming removed 4 bases from V and 4 bases from J, with 10 bases in between. The length of the CDR3 is 13 residues. Germline V gives CDR1 SGHVS, CDR2 FQNEAQ. The table lists this clone with a count of one. The receptor was derived from a human donor in a cohort sampled during active COVID-19. Sequenced sample: peripheral blood. The chain combines TRBV7-8 with TRBJ1-2; D not certain. CDR3 loop: CASSSPLTYGYTF. The CDR3 coding sequence is TGTGCCAGCAGCTCCCCACTAACCTATGGCTACACCTTC.